Each of the 29 T cell receptor beta chains below was sequenced from the same sample in a study of blood T cell repertoires in COVID-19. Some clones are missing from TCRdb's copy, which holds only in-frame ones; the method was immunoSEQ multiplex PCR. The table has roughly 120,000 clones, about 84% seen once; the top ten hold 1.5% to 1.7%. The sequenced material came from peripheral blood. The receptors originated from a man between 50 and 59 years old with acute or convalescent COVID-19.

This clone was detected only once. This sequence joins TRBV9 and TRBJ1-4; 9 bases are a match to TRBD1. The CDR3 consists of 16 residues. Germline lookup yields CDR1 SGDLS and CDR2 YYNGEE. Trimming at V came to 4 bases and at J to 3 bases, leaving 7 bases not matched to a gene. The chain's CDR3 is CASSLSDRGANEKLFF. Here the CDR3 DNA reads TGTGCCAGCAGCCTCAGCGACAGGGGGGCTAATGAAAAACTGTTTTTT.

J is TRBJ2-7 and V is TRBV5-1; TRBD1 agrees at 9 bases. The CDR3 is made up of 15 amino acids. In germline, CDR1 is SGHRS, CDR2 YFSETQ. The V segment lost 1 base and the J segment 12 bases; nucleotides outside the gene matches: 14. CDR3 sequence reads: CASSLQQGAQGVTYF. CDR3 nucleotides: TGCGCCAGCAGCTTGCAACAGGGGGCTCAAGGGGTTACGTACTTC.

The chain recombines TRBV19 with TRBJ1-2; 10 positions match TRBD1. CDR3 length: 18 amino acids. V shed 3 bases and J 3 bases; nucleotides not matched to a gene: 13. Germline V lookup: CDR1 LNHDA, CDR2 SQIVND (reference sequence). The CDR3 nucleotides read TGTGCCAGTAGTATTTACGGGACAGGGGCGAGGTTTGACTATGGCTACACCTTC. This gives the protein CASSIYGTGARFDYGYTF.

The chain employs TRBV7-8 and TRBJ1-4; D might be TRBD1 (6 bases). V dropped 3 bases and J dropped 4 bases, with 12 bases sitting between them. This CDR3 is built from 15 residues. Germline lookup yields CDR1 SGHVS and CDR2 FQNEAQ. CDR3 protein: CASSFTQGRNEKLFF. CDR3 DNA: TGTGCCAGCAGCTTTACGCAGGGGCGTAATGAAAAACTGTTTTTT.

V is TRBV9 and J is TRBJ1-6, with D maybe TRBD1 (5 bases). This CDR3 comprises 14 residues. V was shortened by 1 base and J by 10 bases, with 12 bases between the two germline ends. Germline V gene lookup returns CDR1 SGDLS and CDR2 YYNGEE. The DNA of the CDR3 is TGTGCCAGCAGCGTATTACAGGCAGAATCACCCCTCCACTTT. It yields the protein CASSVLQAESPLHF. The full variable domain, with the rest looked up from reference TRBV9 and TRBJ1-6, is DSGVTQTPKHLITATGQRVTLRCSPRSGDLSVYWYQQSLDQGLQFLIQYYNGEERAKGNILERFSAQQFPDLHSELNLSSLELGDSALYFCASSVLQAESPLHFGNGTRLTVT.

In this sample, this clone is medium-sized. The chain couples TRBV7-3 to TRBJ1-5, with D uncertain. V shed 5 bases and J shed 4 bases, with 9 bases lying between them. CDR3 length equals 13 residues. CDR1 SGHTA and CDR2 FQGTGA come from the germline V gene. CDR3 residues: CASSPGINQPQHF. Written as DNA, the CDR3 is TGTGCCAGCAGCCCCGGGATAAATCAGCCCCAGCATTTT.

The chain carries TRBV3-1 (or the pseudogene TRBV3-2) and TRBJ2-3; TRBD2 aligns across 8 bases. Germline V CDR1 and CDR2: LGHDT, YNNKEL (reference sequence). With V trimmed by 3 bases and J by 4 bases, 6 bases remained unmatched. The CDR3 sequence is 15 residues long. The CDR3 coding sequence is TGTGCCAGCAGCCAGGGGGGACTAGATGCAGATACGCAGTATTTT. Translated: CASSQGGLDADTQYF.

This clone was seen just once. The rearrangement joins TRBV3-1 (or the pseudogene TRBV3-2) to TRBJ1-2, with a tentative D call TRBD1 (5 bases). CDR3 length: 16 amino acids. Trimming removed 1 base from V and 4 bases from J, with 16 bases in between. Germline V CDR1 and CDR2: LGHDT, YNNKEL (reference sequence). The CDR3 coding sequence is TGTGCCAGCAGCCAAGGGGGAAGGGGCGTCGGCTATGGCTACACCTTC. Translating gives CASSQGGRGVGYGYTF.

V gene TRBV11-2 combines with J gene TRBJ2-1; TRBD2 matches 8 bases. The trim removed 2 bases at V and 8 bases at J, leaving 5 bases unmatched. CDR3 length: 14 amino acids. Germline V gene data show CDR1 as SGHAT and CDR2 as FQNNGV. CDR3 sequence: CASSLPGGAYEQFF. DNA of the CDR3: TGTGCCAGCAGCTTACCCGGGGGGGCGTATGAGCAGTTCTTC.

The chain carries TRBV19 and TRBJ1-4; maybe TRBD1 (6 bases). V was pared by 6 bases and J by 4 bases, with 12 bases between. Germline lookup yields CDR1 LNHDA and CDR2 SQIVND (reference sequence). This CDR3 contains 14 residues. CDR3 residues: CASSSTGLNEKLFF. CDR3 DNA: TGTGCCAGTAGCTCCACAGGGCTTAATGAAAAACTGTTTTTT.

The table lists this clone with a count of one. This sequence joins TRBV11-2 and TRBJ2-3, with D possibly being TRBD2 (5 bases). This CDR3 region has 17 residues. The germline gives CDR1 SGHAT, CDR2 FQNNGV. Trimming stripped 4 bases from V and 3 bases from J, with 20 bases between. The CDR3 loop is CASSSQFDGEGTDTQYF. CDR3 DNA sequence: TGTGCCAGCAGCTCCCAATTTGACGGGGAAGGGACAGATACGCAGTATTTT.

The CDR3: CASSQDKIREGEKLFF. In nucleotides, the CDR3 is TGCGCCAGCAGCCAAGATAAAATCAGGGAGGGGGAAAAACTGTTTTTT. The J gene is TRBJ1-4, the V gene TRBV4-1; D may be TRBD1 (5 bases). From germline, CDR1 is MGHRA and CDR2 YSYEKL. V lost 0 bases to trimming and J lost 8 bases, with 16 bases between them. The CDR3 is made up of 16 amino acids.

The chain recombines TRBV28 with TRBJ2-7; TRBD1 aligns across 8 bases. From germline, CDR1 is MDHEN and CDR2 SYDVKM. There are 14 residues in the CDR3. After removal of 5 bases from V and 2 bases from J, the junction contained 5 bases not matched to a gene. CDR3 residues: CASSPGQGTYEQYF. The CDR3 region has the DNA TGTGCCAGCAGTCCAGGACAGGGTACCTACGAGCAGTACTTC. Together with reference TRBV28 and TRBJ2-7, the CDR3 gives the full variable domain: DVKVTQSSRYLVKRTGEKVFLECVQDMDHENMFWYRQDPGLGLRLIYFSYDVKMKEKGDIPEGYSVSREKKERFSLILESASTNQTSMYLCASSPGQGTYEQYFGPGTRLTVT.

The V gene is TRBV6-6, the J gene TRBJ2-7; 7 positions agree with TRBD1. From germline, CDR1 is MNHNY and CDR2 SVGAGI (reference sequence). Trimming removed 5 bases from V and 6 bases from J; junction bases left unmatched: 4. CDR3 length: 12 residues. The CDR3 coding sequence is TGTGCCAGCAGTCAGGACAGGTTCGAGCAGTACTTC. Translation gives CASSQDRFEQYF.

V gene TRBV5-6 combines with J gene TRBJ1-1, with no clear D. Germline loops: CDR1 SGHDT, CDR2 YYEEEE. Trimming stripped 4 bases from V and 0 bases from J, with 7 bases between. The CDR3 totals 13 residues. The DNA for the CDR3 is TGTGCCAGCAGCCGCCGGGTGAACACTGAAGCTTTCTTT. It codes for CASSRRVNTEAFF.

V is TRBV2 and J is TRBJ1-5; D possibly corresponds to TRBD1 (5 bases). Germline values: CDR1 SNHLY, CDR2 FYNNEI. Trimming stripped 3 bases from V and 6 bases from J, with 15 bases between. CDR3 size: 15 residues. The CDR3 nucleotides read TGTGCCAGCAGTGAGTTTTCAGGGAAGAGTCAGCCCCAGCATTTT. Translating it yields CASSEFSGKSQPQHF. Drawing the rest from reference TRBV2 and TRBJ1-5, the complete variable domain is EPEVTQTPSHQVTQMGQEVILRCVPISNHLYFYWYRQILGQKVEFLVSFYNNEISEKSEIFDDQFSVERPDGSNFTLKIRSTKLEDSAMYFCASSEFSGKSQPQHFGDGTRLSIL.

With respect to this clone: A much larger clone lies one base from this, so it may be a read error. The chain uses TRBV5-1 and TRBJ1-6; D is possibly TRBD1 (5 bases). The CDR3 is made up of 15 amino acids. Germline CDR1 and CDR2: SGHRS and YFSETQ. The DNA for the CDR3 is TGCGCCAGCAGCTTGGATCCCCAGGGCGGTTCACCCCTCTACTTT. Translation: CASSLDPQGGSPLYF.

CDR3 in amino acids: CSASQAKNYGYTF. CDR3 nucleotides: TGCAGTGCTAGTCAGGCCAAAAACTATGGCTACACCTTC. The rearrangement uses TRBV20-1 and TRBJ1-2; D uncertain. V gave up 3 bases and J gave up 2 bases, with 10 bases separating them. Germline CDR1 and CDR2: DFQATT and SNEGSKA (reference sequence). The CDR3 sequence is 13 residues long.

The V gene is TRBV24-1, the J gene TRBJ1-5, with TRBD1 matching over 7 bases. The CDR3 runs 14 residues. V shed 7 bases and J 6 bases; nucleotides not matched to a gene: 8. In germline, CDR1 is KGHDR, CDR2 SFDVKD. The CDR3 DNA is TGTGCCACCAGAGACACAGGGGAAACTCAGCCCCAGCATTTT. Encoded protein: CATRDTGETQPQHF.

This clone was counted once. The chain links TRBV6-5 to TRBJ2-7; the D gene is possibly TRBD2 (6 bases). Trimming took 4 bases from V and 2 from J, leaving 15 bases between them. This CDR3 spans 15 amino acids. Germline loops: CDR1 MNHEY, CDR2 SVGAGI. The CDR3 DNA reads as TGTGCCAGCAGTTCGCTAGCGCCGTCCACCTACGAGCAGTACGTC. Translating it yields CASSSLAPSTYEQYV.

CDR3 in amino acids: CASSVRVSGYTF. CDR3 in DNA: TGTGCCAGCAGTGTGAGGGTGTCTGGCTACACCTTC. The chain combines TRBV28 with TRBJ1-2, with unresolved D. V was pared by 5 bases and J by 7 bases, with 11 bases between. The CDR3 extends over 12 amino acids. The germline gives CDR1 MDHEN, CDR2 SYDVKM.

This clone has only a few counts. The chain employs TRBV7-2 and TRBJ1-5; 7 bases match TRBD1. In germline, CDR1 is SGHTA, CDR2 FQGNSA. The J segment lost 7 bases and the V segment lost 4 bases, leaving 10 bases of the junction unmatched. The CDR3 consists of 15 residues. CDR3 nucleotides: TGTGCCAGCAGCTACACAGGGGCCGGGGAACAGCCCCAGCATTTT. Translated, it gives CASSYTGAGEQPQHF. The whole variable domain, filled in from reference TRBV7-2 and TRBJ1-5, reads GAGVSQSPSNKVTEKGKDVELRCDPISGHTALYWYRQSLGQGLEFLIYFQGNSAPDKSGLPSDRFSAERTGGSVSTLTIQRTQQEDSAVYLCASSYTGAGEQPQHFGDGTRLSIL.

The chain joins TRBV9 to TRBJ2-3, with 8 bases fitting TRBD2. V lost 3 bases, J lost 2 bases, and 8 bases stayed unmatched. CDR1 SGDLS and CDR2 YYNGEE come from the germline V gene. CDR3 size: 16 residues. The CDR3 here is CASSATSGGNTDTQYF. CDR3 DNA: TGTGCCAGCAGCGCCACGAGCGGGGGAAACACAGATACGCAGTATTTT.

This chain uses TRBV20-1 with TRBJ1-5; no definite D call. Germline V gene data show CDR1 as DFQATT and CDR2 as SNEGSKA (reference sequence). The V gene lost 3 bases and the J gene lost 0 bases, with 15 bases spanning the gap. The CDR3 loop spans 16 amino acids. The CDR3 region is CSASNSGASSNQPQHF. The CDR3 DNA is TGCAGTGCTAGTAATTCCGGAGCCTCTAGCAATCAGCCCCAGCATTTT.

The rearrangement links TRBV10-1 to TRBJ1-1; D might be TRBD1 (6 bases). This CDR3 has 14 residues. Trimming took 5 bases from V and 6 from J, leaving 16 bases between them. Germline V gene lookup returns CDR1 WNHNN and CDR2 SYGVQD (reference sequence). The CDR3 protein is CASSMTGPIPEAFF. CDR3 in DNA: TGCGCCAGCAGTATGACAGGTCCCATCCCTGAAGCTTTCTTT.

The rearrangement uses TRBV7-2 and TRBJ2-7; a possible D gene is TRBD1 (6 bases). Germline V gene lookup returns CDR1 SGHTA and CDR2 FQGNSA. This CDR3 is built from 16 residues. The V end was cut by 4 bases, the J end by 6 bases, with 22 bases between. The DNA of the CDR3 is TGTGCCAGCAGCTCACACGTTGTACAGGGCTTCCGCGAGCAGTACTTC. Protein: CASSSHVVQGFREQYF. The full variable domain, with the rest looked up from reference TRBV7-2 and TRBJ2-7, is GAGVSQSPSNKVTEKGKDVELRCDPISGHTALYWYRQSLGQGLEFLIYFQGNSAPDKSGLPSDRFSAERTGGSVSTLTIQRTQQEDSAVYLCASSSHVVQGFREQYFGPGTRLTVT.

This sequence joins TRBV6-2 or TRBV6-3 and TRBJ2-7; 7 positions agree with TRBD2. The CDR3 spans 13 residues. CDR1 and CDR2 (germline): MNHEY, SVGEGT. J was trimmed by 1 base and V by 4 bases; bases with no gene match: 1. The DNA for the CDR3 is TGTGCCAGCAGTTTCGGGGGGTCCTACGAGCAGTACGTC. Its translation: CASSFGGSYEQYV.

The V and J genes are TRBV27 and TRBJ2-3; 10 bases are shared with TRBD2. Germline CDR1 and CDR2: MNHEY and SMNVEV (reference sequence). J lost 2 bases, V lost 5 bases, and 10 bases had no gene match. This CDR3 is 17 amino acids long. The CDR3 DNA follows: TGTGCCAGCAGTCCCCATTTACTAGCGGGGCACACAGATACGCAGTATTTT. Translation: CASSPHLLAGHTDTQYF.

The chain combines TRBV2 with TRBJ2-1, with 8 bases fitting TRBD2. The CDR3 is 16 residues long. The germline CDR1 and CDR2 sequences are SNHLY and FYNNEI. J lost 4 bases, V lost 11 bases, and 16 bases had no gene match. CDR3 loop: CASLGGGDSIYNEQFF. The DNA of the CDR3 is TGTGCCTCCCTCGGGGGGGGTGACAGTATATACAATGAGCAGTTCTTC.